What follows are 19 T cell receptor beta chains derived from one specimen sequenced in a study of T cell responses to AZD1222 COVID-19 vaccine. Assay used: immunoSEQ multiplex PCR; TCRdb lists only in-frame clones, some missing. The repertoire holds roughly 140,000 clones, with around 88% as singletons. The sequencing used peripheral blood, collected on day 0 of MenACWY control vaccination. These receptors came from an adult in good health.

The rearrangement uses TRBV24-1 and TRBJ2-7; D is perhaps TRBD2 (5 bases). The CDR3 has 14 residues. Germline CDR1 KGHDR, CDR2 SFDVKD. Deletions cut 3 bases from V and 5 bases from J, with 13 bases between. The CDR3 region has the DNA TGTGCCACCAGTGATCCCCGGAGGACCGACGAGCAGTACTTC. It yields the protein CATSDPRRTDEQYF.

The genes are TRBV29-1 and TRBJ2-7, with a weak D call TRBD2 (5 bases). CDR1 is SQVTM, CDR2 ANQGSEA, per germline. This CDR3 is built from 12 residues. Trimming took off 0 bases at V and 5 bases at J, with 8 bases between the two ends. CDR3 sequence (DNA): TGCAGCGTTGAAGATCGGGGTGACGAGCAGTACTTC. This gives the protein CSVEDRGDEQYF.

This chain connects TRBV19 to TRBJ2-3; 11 bases match TRBD1. CDR3 length: 15 amino acids. V shed 2 bases, J shed 4 bases, and the junction held 2 bases outside the gene matches. CDR1 is LNHDA, CDR2 SQIVND, per germline (reference sequence). CDR3 nucleotide sequence: TGTGCCAGTAGTATAAGGGGACAGGGGGCAGATACGCAGTATTTT. Its protein is CASSIRGQGADTQYF. The whole variable domain, filled in from reference TRBV19 and TRBJ2-3, reads DGGITQSPKYLFRKEGQNVTLSCEQNLNHDAMYWYRQDPGQGLRLIYYSQIVNDFQKGDIAEGYSVSREKKESFPLTVTSAQKNPTAFYLCASSIRGQGADTQYFGPGTRLTVL.

As DNA, the CDR3 is TGCGCCAGCAGCCAACAGGAAAACACCATATATTTT. Translation: CASSQQENTIYF. The V call is TRBV4-1, the J call TRBJ1-3; D unresolved. The CDR3 is made up of 12 amino acids. Trimming removed 2 bases at V and 6 bases at J, with 5 bases between. Germline V lookup: CDR1 MGHRA, CDR2 YSYEKL.

The chain employs TRBV28 and TRBJ2-2; no firm D call. Germline V gives CDR1 MDHEN, CDR2 SYDVKM. V dropped 2 bases and J dropped 7 bases, with 11 bases sitting between them. The CDR3 contains 14 residues. The CDR3 DNA follows: TGTGCCAGCAGTTTACCTGCGGCCGTCGGGGAGCTGTTTTTT. Translating gives CASSLPAAVGELFF.

The rearrangement uses TRBV30 and TRBJ1-1; no clear D gene. There are 13 residues in the CDR3. CDR1 is GTSNPN, CDR2 SVGIG, per germline (reference sequence). Deletions cut 0 bases from V and 0 bases from J, with 5 bases between. The CDR3 DNA is TGTGCCTGGAGTGTATCCATGAACACTGAAGCTTTCTTT. Translation gives CAWSVSMNTEAFF.

The genes are TRBV5-4 and TRBJ2-1; the D is unclear. CDR3 length equals 12 residues. Trimming took off 2 bases at V and 16 bases at J, with 16 bases between the two ends. Germline V gene sequence: CDR1 SGHNT, CDR2 YYREEE (reference sequence). CDR3 residues: CASSFIDGSIFF. CDR3 bases: TGTGCCAGCAGCTTTATAGACGGTTCCATTTTCTTC.

This sequence joins TRBV9 and TRBJ2-5; TRBD1 agrees at 9 bases. The CDR3 length is 13 residues. Per germline, CDR1 SGDLS and CDR2 YYNGEE. V lost 5 bases and J lost 5; bases outside the gene matches: 4. The CDR3: CASSTGGTETQYF. The CDR3 nucleotides are TGTGCCAGCAGTACAGGGGGCACGGAGACCCAGTACTTC. The full variable domain, rest sourced from reference TRBV9 and TRBJ2-5, is DSGVTQTPKHLITATGQRVTLRCSPRSGDLSVYWYQQSLDQGLQFLIQYYNGEERAKGNILERFSAQQFPDLHSELNLSSLELGDSALYFCASSTGGTETQYFGPGTRLLVL.

The chain uses TRBV6-5 and TRBJ1-5, with a tentative D call TRBD1 (5 bases). Trimming took off 7 bases at V and 4 bases at J, with 17 bases between the two ends. Germline CDR1 and CDR2: MNHEY and SVGAGI. The CDR3 contains 15 residues. CDR3 nucleotides: TGTGCCAGCACCCTCATAGGGGAAGTTAATCAGCCCCAGCATTTT. Protein product: CASTLIGEVNQPQHF.

This clone was picked up one time. This chain connects TRBV7-9 to TRBJ2-6, with 13 nucleotides matching TRBD2. CDR1 and CDR2 (germline): SEHNR, FQNEAQ (reference sequence). J was trimmed by 0 bases and V by 5 bases; bases with no gene match: 4. The CDR3 extends over 18 amino acids. CDR3 in amino acids: CASSPRTSGSSGANVLTF. The CDR3 coding sequence is TGTGCCAGCAGCCCCAGGACTAGCGGGAGCTCTGGGGCCAACGTCCTGACTTTC. The full variable domain, with the rest looked up from reference TRBV7-9 and TRBJ2-6, is DTGVSQNPRHKITKRGQNVTFRCDPISEHNRLYWYRQTLGQGPEFLTYFQNEAQLEKSRLLSDRFSAERPKGSFSTLEIQRTEQGDSAMYLCASSPRTSGSSGANVLTFGAGSRLTVL.

This clone has only a few counts. CDR3 in DNA: TGTGCCACCAGCAGTATGGGGGGTGATCAGCCCCAGCATTTT. Its protein is CATSSMGGDQPQHF. The chain combines TRBV15 with TRBJ1-5, with TRBD1 as a possible D gene (5 bases). Germline V gene lookup returns CDR1 LNHNV and CDR2 YYDKDF (reference sequence). The V and J ends lost 3 bases and 5 bases respectively, with 11 bases between them. CDR3 length equals 14 residues.

This clone was observed a few times. CDR3 DNA: TGTGCCAGCAGTGAATGGAGCACTGAAGCTTTCTTT. Translated, it gives CASSEWSTEAFF. The rearrangement joins TRBV6-1 to TRBJ1-1; D gene unclear. The CDR3 sequence is 12 residues long. V was cut by 2 bases and J by 4 bases, with 5 bases left in between. The V gene's germline CDR1 is MNHNS and CDR2 SASEGT.

The rearrangement links TRBV30 to TRBJ2-7; D uncertain. Germline-derived CDR1 and CDR2 are GTSNPN and SVGIG (reference sequence). The V and J ends lost 2 bases and 3 bases respectively, with 8 bases between them. The CDR3 is made up of 12 amino acids. The CDR3 DNA reads TGTGCCTGGAGTAGAGCCGGCTACGAGCAGTACTTC. It encodes CAWSRAGYEQYF.

The genes are TRBV11-2 and TRBJ2-1; D gene ambiguous. V shed 8 bases and J shed 5 bases, with 16 bases lying between them. Germline CDR1 reads SGHAT; CDR2 reads FQNNGV. The CDR3 spans 14 residues. CDR3 protein: CASAWRGRDNEQFF. The CDR3 coding sequence is TGTGCCAGCGCCTGGCGAGGTCGGGACAATGAGCAGTTCTTC.

The rearrangement links TRBV18 to TRBJ1-4; D is unresolved. This CDR3 comprises 14 residues. CDR1 and CDR2 from the germline V gene are KGHSH and LQKENI. Trimming cost V 4 bases and J 0 bases, with 6 bases left between them. CDR3: CASSLLATNEKLFF. CDR3 coding DNA: TGTGCCAGCTCACTACTTGCAACTAATGAAAAACTGTTTTTT.

By its share, this clone is medium-sized. The rearrangement joins TRBV11-2 to TRBJ2-7; weak D call: TRBD2 (6 bases). From germline, CDR1 is SGHAT and CDR2 FQNNGV. V lost 1 base and J lost 11, with 21 bases in between. This CDR3 has 15 amino acids. The CDR3 protein is CASSLASGGLYGKYF. The CDR3 DNA is TGTGCCAGCAGCTTAGCGAGTGGGGGACTTTACGGGAAGTACTTC.

This rearrangement joins TRBV10-3 to TRBJ2-5, with D perhaps given as TRBD1 or TRBD2 (6 bases each). The germline V gene has CDR1 ENHRY and CDR2 SYGVKD. V was pared by 4 bases and J by 2 bases, with 8 bases between. The CDR3 loop spans 13 amino acids. The CDR3 loop is CAISGGGQETQYF. The CDR3 coding sequence is TGTGCCATCAGTGGAGGGGGGCAAGAGACCCAGTACTTC.

V and J are TRBV19 and TRBJ1-6, with D possibly being TRBD1 (6 bases). V lost 5 bases and J lost 0, with 11 bases in between. The germline V gene encodes CDR1 LNHDA and CDR2 SQIVND (reference sequence). The CDR3 totals 16 residues. The CDR3 DNA reads as TGTGCCAGTAGTCATACAGGGCTCTCCTATAATTCACCCCTCCACTTT. It translates to CASSHTGLSYNSPLHF.

CDR3 protein: CASSLAGLRQETQYF. The CDR3 DNA is TGTGCCAGCAGCTTAGCAGGCTTGCGGCAAGAGACCCAGTACTTC. The rearrangement links TRBV11-3 to TRBJ2-5; D is undetermined. V gave up 1 base and J gave up 2 bases, with 11 bases separating them. CDR1 is SGHNT, CDR2 YENEEA, per germline. This CDR3 contains 15 residues. Variable domain in full (rest from reference TRBV11-3 and TRBJ2-5): EAGVVQSPRYKIIEKKQPVAFWCNPISGHNTLYWYLQNLGQGPELLIRYENEEAVDDSQLPKDRFSAERLKGVDSTLKIQPAELGDSAVYLCASSLAGLRQETQYFGPGTRLLVL.